This T cell receptor beta chain was identified during a study of blood T cell repertoires in COVID-19. Study overall: From T cells, B-cell-depleted T cells, or PBMCs came the material, which was cDNA or gDNA.

The germline V gene has CDR1 MDHEN and CDR2 SYDVKM. Trimming removed 6 bases at V and 4 bases at J, with 12 bases between. The CDR3 is made up of 13 amino acids. TCRdb keeps only in-frame clones here, not all; method: immunoSEQ multiplex PCR. The sample gives tens of thousands of clones, around two thirds of which show up once; about 3.9% is in the top ten. V is TRBV28 and J is TRBJ1-2, with D perhaps TRBD1 (6 bases). The clonotype originates from a man in his sixties or seventies with COVID-19, enrolled during active disease. Sequencing was done on a sample of peripheral blood. CDR3 sequence: CASSDRKSYGYTF. The CDR3 DNA sequence: TGTGCCAGCAGCGACAGGAAATCCTATGGCTACACCTTC.